This T cell receptor beta chain was documented in a study of blood T cell repertoires in COVID-19. Background on the study: COVID-19 samples from acute and convalescent phases originated in the United States, Italy and Spain. From T cells, B-cell-depleted T cells, or PBMCs came the material, which was cDNA or gDNA.

Original processing notes: Amplifying reference gene primers gave estimates of nucleated cell counts. Generated by immunoSEQ multiplex PCR, the TCRdb table keeps only in-frame clones and is missing some. The DNA gave D and trimming, while V, J and clone size come from that table. This sample carries tens of thousands of clones, 80% to 95% of them seen once, and the ten largest clones take about 16%. Trimming cost V 2 bases and J 1 base, with 8 bases left between them. Germline CDR1 GTSNPN, CDR2 SVGIG (reference sequence). The CDR3 runs to 13 residues. The sequence was obtained from a man aged 80 or over with acute or convalescent COVID-19. The chain carries TRBV30 and TRBJ2-5; the D is unclear. Sample: peripheral blood. CDR3 coding DNA: TGTGCCTGGAGTCTCACAACCCAAGAGACCCAGTACTTC. This translates into CAWSLTTQETQYF.